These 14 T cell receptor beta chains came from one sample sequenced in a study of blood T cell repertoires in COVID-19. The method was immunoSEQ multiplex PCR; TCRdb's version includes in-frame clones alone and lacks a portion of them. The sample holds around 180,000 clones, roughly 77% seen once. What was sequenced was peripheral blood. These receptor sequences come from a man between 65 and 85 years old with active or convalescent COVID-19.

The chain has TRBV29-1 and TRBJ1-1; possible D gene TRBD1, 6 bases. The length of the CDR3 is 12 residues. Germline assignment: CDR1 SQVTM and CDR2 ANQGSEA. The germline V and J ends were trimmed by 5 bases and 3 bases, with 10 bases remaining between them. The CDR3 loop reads CSVNRVDTEAFF. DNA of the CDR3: TGCAGCGTTAACAGGGTTGACACTGAAGCTTTCTTT.

CDR3 loop: CASSPGDSGNTIYF. CDR3 DNA sequence: TGTGCCAGCAGTCCAGGGGACTCTGGAAACACCATATATTTT. The chain links TRBV2 to TRBJ1-3, with D perhaps TRBD1 (6 bases). The V gene's germline CDR1 is SNHLY and CDR2 FYNNEI. CDR3 length: 14 residues. V lost 5 bases, J lost 0 bases, and 8 bases lay in between.

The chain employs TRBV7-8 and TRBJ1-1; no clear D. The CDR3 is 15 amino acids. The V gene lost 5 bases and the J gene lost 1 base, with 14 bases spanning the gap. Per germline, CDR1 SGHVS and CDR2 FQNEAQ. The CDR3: CASSPPRAGNTEAFF. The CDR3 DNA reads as TGTGCCAGCAGCCCCCCCCGAGCAGGGAACACTGAAGCTTTCTTT.

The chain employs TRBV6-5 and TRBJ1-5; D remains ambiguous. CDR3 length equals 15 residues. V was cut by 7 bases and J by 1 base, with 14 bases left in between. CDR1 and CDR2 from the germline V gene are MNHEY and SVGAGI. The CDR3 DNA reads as TGTGCCAGCATAGAGGCAGCAAGCAGCAATCAGCCCCAGCATTTT. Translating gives CASIEAASSNQPQHF.

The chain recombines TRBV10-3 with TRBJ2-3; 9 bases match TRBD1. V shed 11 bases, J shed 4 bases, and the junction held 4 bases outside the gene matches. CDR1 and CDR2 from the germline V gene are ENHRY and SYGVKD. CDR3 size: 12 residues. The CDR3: CAAGQGPDTQYF. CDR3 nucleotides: TGTGCCGCGGGACAGGGACCAGATACGCAGTATTTT.

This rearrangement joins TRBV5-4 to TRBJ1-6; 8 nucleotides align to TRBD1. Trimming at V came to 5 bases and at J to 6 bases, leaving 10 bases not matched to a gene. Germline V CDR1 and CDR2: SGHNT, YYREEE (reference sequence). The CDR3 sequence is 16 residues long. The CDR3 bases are TGTGCCAGCAGGGAATCAGGGGGCTCGTTTAATTCACCCCTCCACTTT. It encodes CASRESGGSFNSPLHF.

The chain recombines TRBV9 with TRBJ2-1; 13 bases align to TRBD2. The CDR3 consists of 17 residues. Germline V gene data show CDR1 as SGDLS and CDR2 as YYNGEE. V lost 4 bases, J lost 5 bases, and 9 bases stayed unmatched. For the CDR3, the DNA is TGTGCCAGCAGCACAAAGAGGACTAGCGGGGGAAACAATGAGCAGTTCTTC. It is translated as CASSTKRTSGGNNEQFF. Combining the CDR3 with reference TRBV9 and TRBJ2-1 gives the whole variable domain DSGVTQTPKHLITATGQRVTLRCSPRSGDLSVYWYQQSLDQGLQFLIQYYNGEERAKGNILERFSAQQFPDLHSELNLSSLELGDSALYFCASSTKRTSGGNNEQFFGPGTRLTVL.

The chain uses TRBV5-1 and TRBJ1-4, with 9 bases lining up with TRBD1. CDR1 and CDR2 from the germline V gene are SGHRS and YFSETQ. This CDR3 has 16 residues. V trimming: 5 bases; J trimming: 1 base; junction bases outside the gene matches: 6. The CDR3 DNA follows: TGCGCCAGCAGGGAGGGACAGGGCCTAACTAATGAAAAACTGTTTTTT. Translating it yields CASREGQGLTNEKLFF.

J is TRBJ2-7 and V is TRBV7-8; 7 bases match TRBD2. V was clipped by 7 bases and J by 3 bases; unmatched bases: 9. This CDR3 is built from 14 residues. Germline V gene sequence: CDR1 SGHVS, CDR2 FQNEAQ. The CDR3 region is CASKSTVAGYEQYF. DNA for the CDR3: TGTGCCAGCAAATCTACGGTAGCGGGCTACGAGCAGTACTTC.

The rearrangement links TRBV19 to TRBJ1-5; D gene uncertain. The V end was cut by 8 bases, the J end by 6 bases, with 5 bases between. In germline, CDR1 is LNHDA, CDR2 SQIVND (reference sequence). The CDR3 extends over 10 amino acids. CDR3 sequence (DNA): TGTGCCAGTGGGCCTCAGCCCCAGCATTTT. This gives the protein CASGPQPQHF.

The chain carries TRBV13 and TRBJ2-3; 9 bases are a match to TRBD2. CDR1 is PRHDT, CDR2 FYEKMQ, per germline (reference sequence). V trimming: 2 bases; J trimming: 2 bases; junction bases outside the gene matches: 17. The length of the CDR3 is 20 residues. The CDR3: CASSLNSVRGLAGLTDTQYF. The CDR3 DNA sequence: TGTGCCAGCAGCTTAAATTCGGTGCGCGGCCTAGCGGGACTCACAGATACGCAGTATTTT.

DNA of the CDR3: TGCGCCAGCAGCCAAGATACGGACAGCTACTATGGCTACACCTTC. This translates into CASSQDTDSYYGYTF. The rearrangement links TRBV4-1 to TRBJ1-2; weak D call: TRBD1 (6 bases). In germline, CDR1 is MGHRA, CDR2 YSYEKL. This CDR3 is built from 15 residues. Deletions cut 0 bases from V and 3 bases from J, with 11 bases between.

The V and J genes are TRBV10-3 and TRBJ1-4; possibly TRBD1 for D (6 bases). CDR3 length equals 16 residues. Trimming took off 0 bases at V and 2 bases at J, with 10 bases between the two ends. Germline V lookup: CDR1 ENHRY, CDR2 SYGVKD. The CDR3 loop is CAISESRGNTNEKLFF. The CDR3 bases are TGTGCCATCAGTGAGTCGAGGGGGAATACTAATGAAAAACTGTTTTTT.

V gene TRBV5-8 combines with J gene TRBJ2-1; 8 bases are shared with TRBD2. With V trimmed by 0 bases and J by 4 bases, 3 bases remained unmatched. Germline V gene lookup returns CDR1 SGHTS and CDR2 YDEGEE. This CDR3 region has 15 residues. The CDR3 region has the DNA TGTGCCAGCAGCTTGGGGCGGGGGGTTTACAATGAGCAGTTCTTC. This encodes CASSLGRGVYNEQFF.